Below are 24 T cell receptor beta chains sequenced from a single sample in a study of blood T cell repertoires in COVID-19. Clones were read by immunoSEQ multiplex PCR, and TCRdb kept only the in-frame ones, dropping some. The data hold about 340,000 clones, with around 87% observed a single time. The sequenced material came from peripheral blood. These receptors originate from a woman in her fifties or sixties with COVID-19, enrolled during active disease.

The chain employs TRBV30 and TRBJ1-1; 7 positions agree with TRBD1. Germline-derived CDR1 and CDR2 are GTSNPN and SVGIG (reference sequence). The CDR3 runs 15 residues. Trimming cost V 5 bases and J 2 bases; bases outside gene matches: 11. CDR3 DNA sequence: TGTGCCTGGGCCCGGACAGGACAAGTAAACACTGAAGCTTTCTTT. Encoded protein: CAWARTGQVNTEAFF. The full variable domain, rest sourced from reference TRBV30 and TRBJ1-1, is SQTIHQWPATLVQPVGSPLSLECTVEGTSNPNLYWYRQAAGRGLQLLFYSVGIGQISSEVPQNLSASRPQDRQFILSSKKLLLSDSGFYLCAWARTGQVNTEAFFGQGTRLTVV.

This chain links TRBV5-4 with TRBJ1-2, with 8 nucleotides matching TRBD1. CDR3 length equals 15 residues. Germline V gene lookup returns CDR1 SGHNT and CDR2 YYREEE (reference sequence). J gave up 2 bases and V 1 base, and 4 bases lay outside the gene matches. The CDR3 reads CASSLQGATNYGYTF. The CDR3 region has the DNA TGTGCCAGCAGCTTGCAGGGGGCTACGAACTATGGCTACACCTTC. Complete variable domain (other parts from reference TRBV5-4 and TRBJ1-2): ETGVTQSPTHLIKTRGQQVTLRCSSQSGHNTVSWYQQALGQGPQFIFQYYREEENGRGNFPPRFSGLQFPNYSSELNVNALELDDSALYLCASSLQGATNYGYTFGSGTRLTVV.

The chain employs TRBV6-5 and TRBJ1-4, with 9 bases that match TRBD1. Germline CDR1 is MNHEY and CDR2 is SVGAGI. The V and J ends lost 5 bases and 5 bases, in that order; junction bases with no gene match: 6. There are 15 residues in the CDR3. CDR3 sequence: CASSIYRGLNEKLFF. The CDR3 DNA reads TGTGCCAGCAGTATATACAGGGGGCTGAATGAAAAACTGTTTTTT.

V usage is TRBV24-1 and J usage is TRBJ2-1; possibly TRBD2 for D (6 bases). CDR1 is KGHDR and CDR2 is SFDVKD in the germline V gene. The germline V and J ends were trimmed by 4 bases and 1 base, with 16 bases remaining between them. The CDR3 runs 17 residues. The CDR3 protein is CATSDLLAAGSYNEQFF. The CDR3 DNA is TGTGCCACCAGTGACTTATTAGCGGCGGGATCCTACAATGAGCAGTTCTTC.

The V call is TRBV5-1, the J call TRBJ1-2, with D maybe TRBD1 (5 bases). V lost 2 bases and J lost 6, with 11 bases in between. From germline, CDR1 is SGHRS and CDR2 YFSETQ. The CDR3 is 13 amino acids. This chain's CDR3 is CASSLPGQDGYTF. DNA of the CDR3: TGCGCCAGCAGCTTACCCGGACAAGATGGCTACACCTTC. The full variable domain, completed using reference TRBV5-1 and TRBJ1-2, is KAGVTQTPRYLIKTRGQQVTLSCSPISGHRSVSWYQQTPGQGLQFLFEYFSETQRNKGNFPGRFSGRQFSNSRSEMNVSTLELGDSALYLCASSLPGQDGYTFGSGTRLTVV.

This sequence joins TRBV5-1 and TRBJ2-5; 9 positions agree with TRBD1. Per the germline V gene, CDR1 is SGHRS and CDR2 is YFSETQ. Trimming at V came to 0 bases and at J to 1 base, leaving 4 bases not matched to a gene. The CDR3 totals 16 residues. Written as DNA, the CDR3 is TGCGCCAGCAGCTTGGGGGACAGGGAACCCCAAGAGACCCAGTACTTC. It yields the protein CASSLGDREPQETQYF. Full variable domain (remainder filled in from reference TRBV5-1 and TRBJ2-5): KAGVTQTPRYLIKTRGQQVTLSCSPISGHRSVSWYQQTPGQGLQFLFEYFSETQRNKGNFPGRFSGRQFSNSRSEMNVSTLELGDSALYLCASSLGDREPQETQYFGPGTRLLVL.

J is TRBJ1-2 and V is TRBV6-1; 8 nucleotides match TRBD1. The CDR3 covers 17 residues. After removal of 4 bases from V and 8 bases from J, the junction contained 18 bases not matched to a gene. In germline, CDR1 is MNHNS, CDR2 SASEGT. The CDR3, as DNA: TGTGCCAGCAGTGTTCTACCCAACGTCGCAGGGGGCTTGGGCTACACCTTC. Its protein product is CASSVLPNVAGGLGYTF.

The chain's CDR3 is CASSLGVGEQYF. In DNA form, the CDR3 reads TGTGCCAGCAGCCTCGGGGTAGGCGAGCAGTACTTC. The chain uses TRBV3-1 (or the pseudogene TRBV3-2) and TRBJ2-7; the D gene is possibly TRBD2 (5 bases). Germline assignment: CDR1 LGHDT and CDR2 YNNKEL (reference sequence). Between the trimmed V and J ends, which lost 4 bases and 6 bases, there was a span of 10 bases. The length of the CDR3 is 12 residues.

To note about this clone: Within the sample, other DNA sequences also encode this same CDR3. The rearrangement joins TRBV9 to TRBJ1-2; 8 bases map to TRBD1. V lost 2 bases, J lost 0 bases, and 3 bases stayed unmatched. Germline CDR1 is SGDLS and CDR2 is YYNGEE. The CDR3 has 15 amino acids. The CDR3 DNA follows: TGTGCCAGCAGCGTCGGACAGGGAGCTAACTATGGCTACACCTTC. Translating gives CASSVGQGANYGYTF.

The V gene is TRBV18, the J gene TRBJ1-2; D possibly corresponds to TRBD1 (6 bases). The germline CDR1 and CDR2 sequences are KGHSH and LQKENI. The CDR3 consists of 14 residues. V was trimmed by 3 bases and J by 1 base, leaving 9 bases between them. The CDR3 loop reads CASSPTGINYGYTF. The CDR3 DNA reads TGTGCCAGCTCACCGACAGGAATTAACTATGGCTACACCTTC. Full variable domain (rest looked up from reference TRBV18 and TRBJ1-2): NAGVMQNPRHLVRRRGQEARLRCSPMKGHSHVYWYRQLPEEGLKFMVYLQKENIIDESGMPKERFSAEFPKEGPSILRIQQVVRGDSAAYFCASSPTGINYGYTFGSGTRLTVV.

The rearrangement links TRBV6-5 to TRBJ1-5; possibly TRBD1 for D (6 bases). There are 13 residues in the CDR3. V lost 6 bases, J lost 5 bases, and 11 bases lay in between. CDR1 and CDR2 from the germline V gene are MNHEY and SVGAGI. For the CDR3, the DNA is TGTGCCAGCAGCCAGGGGACGGATCAGCCCCAGCATTTT. It translates to CASSQGTDQPQHF.

This chain links TRBV27 with TRBJ1-5; 7 bases fit TRBD1. The CDR3 sequence is 16 residues long. The V segment lost 3 bases and the J segment 3 bases; nucleotides outside the gene matches: 8. From germline, CDR1 is MNHEY and CDR2 SMNVEV (reference sequence). The CDR3 sequence is CASSLYGQVYNQPQHF. The CDR3 nucleotides are TGTGCCAGCAGTTTGTACGGACAGGTTTACAATCAGCCCCAGCATTTT.

This clone was observed at least ten times. The chain links TRBV10-3 to TRBJ1-2; 8 nucleotides line up with TRBD1. The CDR3 spans 13 residues. Looked up from germline, CDR1 is ENHRY and CDR2 is SYGVKD. The ends lost 4 bases at V and 2 bases at J; junction bases unmatched: 0. For the CDR3, the DNA is TGTGCCATCAGTGGGGACAGGAACTATGGCTACACCTTC. This codes for CAISGDRNYGYTF.

This chain uses TRBV4-2 with TRBJ2-1, with D possibly TRBD2 on 6 matching bases. The CDR3 has 16 residues. CDR1 LGHNA and CDR2 YNFKEQ come from the germline V gene. V was pared by 0 bases and J by 7 bases, with 16 bases between. This CDR3 is CASSQDWGSGGNEQFF. Here the CDR3 DNA reads TGTGCCAGCAGCCAAGATTGGGGTAGCGGTGGTAATGAGCAGTTCTTC.

The chain carries TRBV19 and TRBJ2-7, with a weak D call TRBD1 (5 bases). CDR1 is LNHDA, CDR2 SQIVND, per germline (reference sequence). The CDR3 is 12 amino acids. The V end was cut by 3 bases, the J end by 3 bases, with 6 bases between. The CDR3 DNA reads TGTGCCAGTAGTATGGGGCGCTACGAGCAGTACTTC. Its protein is CASSMGRYEQYF.

This sequence joins TRBV2 and TRBJ2-1, with D perhaps matching TRBD1 (6 bases). The germline V and J ends were trimmed by 8 bases and 6 bases, with 14 bases remaining between them. Germline assignment: CDR1 SNHLY and CDR2 FYNNEI. The CDR3 runs to 13 residues. The CDR3 region has the DNA TGTGCCAGCTCCTCAGGACAGCGCAATGAGCAGTTCTTC. Its protein is CASSSGQRNEQFF.

The V call is TRBV12-3 or TRBV12-4, the J call TRBJ2-5, with a possible D match to TRBD1 (6 bases). The CDR3 runs 13 residues. V was trimmed by 1 base and J by 5 bases, leaving 8 bases between them. The CDR3 loop reads CASSLVDRETQYF. CDR3 DNA: TGTGCCAGCAGTTTAGTAGACAGGGAGACCCAGTACTTC.

The chain has TRBV19 and TRBJ2-5, with 12 bases fitting TRBD1. CDR1 is LNHDA and CDR2 is SQIVND in the germline V gene (reference sequence). V dropped 4 bases and J dropped 5; count of bases not matched to a gene: 8. CDR3 length: 16 residues. This CDR3 reads CASSSRDRGLFETQYF. The CDR3 DNA is TGTGCCAGTAGTAGCCGGGACAGGGGGCTTTTTGAGACCCAGTACTTC.

This clone was detected a few times. The chain employs TRBV3-1 (or the pseudogene TRBV3-2) and TRBJ2-1, with D tentatively TRBD1 (6 bases). The CDR3 covers 13 residues. In germline, CDR1 is LGHDT, CDR2 YNNKEL (reference sequence). V lost 3 bases to trimming and J lost 7 bases, with 10 bases between them. The CDR3 region is CASSQADRNEQFF. CDR3 DNA: TGTGCCAGCAGCCAGGCCGACAGGAATGAGCAGTTCTTC.

The rearrangement joins TRBV11-2 to TRBJ2-1, with 8 bases that match TRBD2. The CDR3 contains 15 residues. Trimming at V came to 7 bases and at J to 0 bases, leaving 5 bases not matched to a gene. In germline, CDR1 is SGHAT, CDR2 FQNNGV. CDR3 sequence reads: CASNPRGGSYNEQFF. The CDR3 coding sequence is TGTGCCAGCAACCCCCGGGGGGGCTCCTACAATGAGCAGTTCTTC.

This chain connects TRBV6-5 to TRBJ1-2; D may be TRBD1 (5 bases). Trimming cost V 8 bases and J 8 bases, with 21 bases left between them. In germline, CDR1 is MNHEY, CDR2 SVGAGI. The CDR3 totals 14 residues. CDR3 DNA sequence: TGTGCCAGCTCCCAAGCAGGACACCCACGGGGCTACACCTTC. Translating it yields CASSQAGHPRGYTF.

The chain employs TRBV21-1 and TRBJ2-1; TRBD2, the table's D call, was not compared with the DNA. TRBV21-1 is deemed a pseudogene. The CDR3 is 19 amino acids. Here the CDR3 DNA reads TGTGCCAGCAGCTCTCCCGGGACTAGCGGGGGGAAACGCTACAATGAGCAGTTCTTC. Translation gives CASSSPGTSGGKRYNEQFF.

The CDR3 loop reads CASSSPGVPYKTQYF. CDR3 coding DNA: TGTGCCAGCAGCTCCCCAGGGGTGCCCTATAAGACCCAGTACTTC. The V and J genes are TRBV5-6 and TRBJ2-5, with D maybe TRBD1 (6 bases). This CDR3 comprises 15 residues. V was clipped by 3 bases and J by 6 bases, with 18 bases between them. Germline assignment: CDR1 SGHDT and CDR2 YYEEEE. The full variable domain, in which reference TRBV5-6 and TRBJ2-5 provide the parts outside the CDR3, is DAGVTQSPTHLIKTRGQQVTLRCSPKSGHDTVSWYQQALGQGPQFIFQYYEEEERQRGNFPDRFSGHQFPNYSSELNVNALLLGDSALYLCASSSPGVPYKTQYFGPGTRLLVL.

The chain uses TRBV6-6 and TRBJ1-5; a possible D gene is TRBD1 (5 bases). From germline, CDR1 is MNHNY and CDR2 SVGAGI (reference sequence). There are 16 residues in the CDR3. The V end lost 0 bases, the J end lost 5 bases, and 14 bases lay between the germline ends. CDR3 sequence (DNA): TGTGCCAGCAGTTACTCGACAGTAGGGGATGATCAGCCCCAGCATTTT. Amino acids: CASSYSTVGDDQPQHF.